Reported below is one T cell receptor (beta chain). Its matching antigen is unknown. Memory CD4+ cells were the fraction left after CD45RA+ naive selection. DNA at about 190 ng, 25,000 to 35,000 T cell genomes, went into sorted-subset replicate PCRs. Assay: immunoSEQ multiplex PCR; the TCRdb copy retains only in-frame clones and omits some. The repertoire holds millions of clones, around 90% seen once, with roughly 0.14% in the top ten. This sample is drawn from a study of shared clonotypes between healthy human individuals. Study observations and caveats: The four-donor shared clonotypes exceeded non-shared clonotypes in generation probability, with non-shared ones scoring lower. A generally larger estimated richness was seen in naive subsets than in memory subsets.

Germline CDR1 SGHRS, CDR2 YFSETQ. V shed 0 bases and J shed 5 bases, with 9 bases lying between them. This CDR3 is 13 amino acids long. This receptor was identified in a man aged 18-30 years in good health. The sequenced material came from naive CD4+ T cells sorted from blood. Subset here: CD45RA+ positively selected. The rearrangement links TRBV5-1 to TRBJ2-7; the D is unclear. In DNA form, the CDR3 reads TGCGCCAGCAGCTTGGGGGCCCGGGACGAGCAGTACTTC. Residues: CASSLGARDEQYF.